The sample holds one count of the clone carrying this T cell receptor beta chain. The target antigen is unknown. Sequenced by immunoSEQ multiplex PCR; TCRdb stores in-frame clones only, minus some. Of about 120,000 clones listed, approximately 83% were seen once; the top ten hold 3% to 4.5%. The sample comes from a study of T cell responses to AZD1222 COVID-19 vaccine. Regarding the study as a whole: Vaccination with two AZD1222 doses was followed by a rise in Spike-specific TCR breadth and depth. Females outnumbered males among donors, who were mostly white British; clonal diversity was possibly underestimated. Repertoires in all cases were sampled only once the peak T cell response had passed. Vaccine-associated CD4 TCRs spanned spike, dominant at 160-218 and 743-854.

V lost 2 bases to trimming and J lost 10 bases, with 9 bases between them. The CDR3 has 13 residues. Per the germline V gene, CDR1 is SEHNR and CDR2 is FQNEAQ (reference sequence). The TCR sequence derives from an adult in good health. The chain carries TRBV7-9 and TRBJ1-6, with D hard to call. The starting material was peripheral blood, obtained on day 0 of MenACWY control vaccination. CDR3 bases: TGTGCCAGCAGCTTACCCGGGAACTCACCCCTCCACTTT. This codes for CASSLPGNSPLHF. Complete variable domain (other parts from reference TRBV7-9 and TRBJ1-6): DTGVSQNPRHKITKRGQNVTFRCDPISEHNRLYWYRQTLGQGPEFLTYFQNEAQLEKSRLLSDRFSAERPKGSFSTLEIQRTEQGDSAMYLCASSLPGNSPLHFGNGTRLTVT.